The present T cell receptor (beta chain) was sequenced within a study of blood T cell repertoires in COVID-19. Study overall: Specimens from acute and convalescent COVID-19 originated in the United States, Italy and Spain.

Assay: immunoSEQ multiplex PCR; the TCRdb copy retains only in-frame clones and omits some. This sample has 350,000 or so clones, with about 88% found just once. Participant-reported clinical history was the basis for cohort assignment. In germline, CDR1 is SNHLY, CDR2 FYNNEI. The J segment lost 0 bases and the V segment lost 6 bases, leaving 5 bases of the junction unmatched. This CDR3 comprises 15 residues. The sequencing input was PBMCs or T cells enriched from blood (not recorded which). V usage is TRBV2 and J usage is TRBJ1-5, with TRBD1 matching over 7 bases. The sequence derives from a woman younger than 45 who had been exposed to COVID-19. The DNA for the CDR3 is TGTGCCAGCAGGGGGACAGCCACTAGCAATCAGCCCCAGCATTTT. It is translated as CASRGTATSNQPQHF.